This TCR beta chain was sequenced for a study of T cells expressing NK-cell markers. CDR3 length equals 14 residues. From its re-call of the 5' RACE reads, TCRdb lists each CDR3 protein once, without DNA. The table counts about 460,000 distinct CDR3 sequences; over 1.3% lies in the top ten. This receptor was obtained from a woman aged 50 to 60 in good health. The specimen was blood T cells: a sorted CD56 or NKG2C T cell subset, CD4+ or CD8+ T cells, or bulk PBMC T cells (not recorded which). The gene calls are TRBV12-3 or TRBV12-4 and TRBJ1-2. This CDR3 reads CASSLDSPNYGYTF.